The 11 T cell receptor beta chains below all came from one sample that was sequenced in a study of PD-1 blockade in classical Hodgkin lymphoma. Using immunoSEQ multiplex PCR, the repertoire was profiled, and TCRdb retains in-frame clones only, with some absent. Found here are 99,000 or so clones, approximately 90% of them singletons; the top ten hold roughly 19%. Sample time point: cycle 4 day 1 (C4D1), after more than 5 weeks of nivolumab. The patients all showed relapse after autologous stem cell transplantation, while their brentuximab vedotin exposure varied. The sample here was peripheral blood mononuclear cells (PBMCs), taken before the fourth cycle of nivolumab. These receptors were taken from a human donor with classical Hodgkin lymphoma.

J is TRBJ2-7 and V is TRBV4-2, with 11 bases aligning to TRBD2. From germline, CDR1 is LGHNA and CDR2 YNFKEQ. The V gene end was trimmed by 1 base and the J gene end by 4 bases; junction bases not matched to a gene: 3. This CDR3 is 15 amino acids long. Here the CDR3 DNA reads TGTGCCAGCAGCCAAGTGGGACTAGCGGATTACGAGCAGTACTTC. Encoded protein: CASSQVGLADYEQYF.

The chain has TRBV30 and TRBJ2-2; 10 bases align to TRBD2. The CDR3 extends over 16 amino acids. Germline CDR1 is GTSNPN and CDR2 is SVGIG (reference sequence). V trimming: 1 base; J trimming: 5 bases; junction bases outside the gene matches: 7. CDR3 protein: CAWSEGLAGVTGELFF. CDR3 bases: TGTGCCTGGAGTGAGGGGCTAGCGGGAGTAACCGGGGAGCTGTTTTTT.

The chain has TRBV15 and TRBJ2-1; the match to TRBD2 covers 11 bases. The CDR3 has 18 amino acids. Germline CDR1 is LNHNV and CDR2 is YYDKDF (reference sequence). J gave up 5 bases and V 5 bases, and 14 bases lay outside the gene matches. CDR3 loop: CATSVSLTGTSGNNEQFF. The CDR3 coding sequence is TGTGCCACCAGCGTAAGCCTGACCGGGACTAGCGGCAACAATGAGCAGTTCTTC.

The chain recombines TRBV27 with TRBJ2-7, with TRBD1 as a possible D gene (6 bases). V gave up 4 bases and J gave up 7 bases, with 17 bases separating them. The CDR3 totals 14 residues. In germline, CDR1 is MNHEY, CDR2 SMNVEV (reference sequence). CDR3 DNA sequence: TGTGCCAGCAGTTCTCGGGACACGGGCCGTGAGCAGTACTTC. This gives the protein CASSSRDTGREQYF.

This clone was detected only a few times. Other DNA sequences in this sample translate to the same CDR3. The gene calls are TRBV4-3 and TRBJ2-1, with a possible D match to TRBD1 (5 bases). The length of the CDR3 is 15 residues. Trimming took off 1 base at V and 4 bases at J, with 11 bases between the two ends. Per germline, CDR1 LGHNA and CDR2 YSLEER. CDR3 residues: CASSQGQGSYNEQFF. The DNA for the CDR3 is TGCGCCAGCAGCCAAGGCCAGGGATCATACAATGAGCAGTTCTTC.

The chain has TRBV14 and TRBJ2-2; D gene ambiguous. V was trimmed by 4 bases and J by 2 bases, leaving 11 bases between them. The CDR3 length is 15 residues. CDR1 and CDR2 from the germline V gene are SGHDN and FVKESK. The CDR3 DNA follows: TGTGCCAGCAGCCTCTTAGACCAAAACACCGGGGAGCTGTTTTTT. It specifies CASSLLDQNTGELFF.

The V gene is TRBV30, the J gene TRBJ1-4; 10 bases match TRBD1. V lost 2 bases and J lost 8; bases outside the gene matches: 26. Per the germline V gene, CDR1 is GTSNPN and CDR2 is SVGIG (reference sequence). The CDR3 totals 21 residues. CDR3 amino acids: CAWSLSRVAGQGKVGNEKLFF. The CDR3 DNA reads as TGTGCCTGGAGTCTAAGTCGTGTGGCGGGACAGGGGAAGGTTGGAAACGAAAAACTGTTTTTT. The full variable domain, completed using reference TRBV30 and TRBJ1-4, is SQTIHQWPATLVQPVGSPLSLECTVEGTSNPNLYWYRQAAGRGLQLLFYSVGIGQISSEVPQNLSASRPQDRQFILSSKKLLLSDSGFYLCAWSLSRVAGQGKVGNEKLFFGSGTQLSVL.

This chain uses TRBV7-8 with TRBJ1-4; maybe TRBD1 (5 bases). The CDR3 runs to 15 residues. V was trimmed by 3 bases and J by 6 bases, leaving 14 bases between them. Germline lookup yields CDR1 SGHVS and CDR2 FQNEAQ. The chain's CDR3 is CASSFAGLPDEKLFF. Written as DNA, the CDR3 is TGTGCCAGCAGCTTCGCAGGGCTACCTGATGAAAAACTGTTTTTT.

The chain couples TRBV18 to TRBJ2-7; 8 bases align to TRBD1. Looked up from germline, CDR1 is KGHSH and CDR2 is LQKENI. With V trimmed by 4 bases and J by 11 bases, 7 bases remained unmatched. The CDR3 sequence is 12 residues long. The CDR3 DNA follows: TGTGCCAGCTCACTTCAGGGGGCAGGGGAGTACTTC. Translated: CASSLQGAGEYF.

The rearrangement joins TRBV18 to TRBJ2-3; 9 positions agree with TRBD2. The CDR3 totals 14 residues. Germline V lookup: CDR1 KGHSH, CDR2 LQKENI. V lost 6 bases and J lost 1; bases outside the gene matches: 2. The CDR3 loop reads CASSRTSGTDTQYF. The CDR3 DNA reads TGTGCCAGCTCTAGGACTAGCGGCACAGATACGCAGTATTTT.

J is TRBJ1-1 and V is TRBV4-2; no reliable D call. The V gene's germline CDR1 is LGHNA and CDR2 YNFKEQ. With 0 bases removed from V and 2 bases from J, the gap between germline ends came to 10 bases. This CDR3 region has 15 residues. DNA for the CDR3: TGTGCCAGCAGCCAAGATATATGGGGAAACACTGAAGCTTTCTTT. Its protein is CASSQDIWGNTEAFF.